These T cell receptor beta chains were read from a single sample in a study of human T cells and chemical hapten exposure. MiXCR was run by TCRdb on the RACE reads, yielding one entry per CDR3 protein. The table records about 42,000 distinct CDR3 sequences, more than 9% of them present only once. The sequencing here drew on whole blood, taken in connection with sensitization to the hapten diphenylcyclopropenone (DPC). These receptor sequences come from a woman aged 30 to 39 with alopecia areata. Some clones in this sample may be carry-over from other donors' samples. Both conserved end residues are trimmed from each CDR3.

TRBJ2-2,15,TRBV28,ATQTSGGTYLTGELF
TRBJ2-4,13,TRBV29-1,SVLTGGDGKNIQY
TRBJ2-3,15,TRBV12-3/TRBV12-4,ASSPGLAGGATDTQY
TRBJ1-6,11,TRBV12-3/TRBV12-4,ASSLDRHSPLH
TRBJ1-4,12,TRBV7-7,ASSLGPSGEKLF
TRBJ1-1,12,TRBV29-1,SFRRIGGGTEAF
TRBJ2-2,14,TRBV29-1,SVGIRGSQNTGELF
TRBJ2-5,13,TRBV7-7,ASSWTSGGGETQY
TRBJ2-3,13,TRBV7-6,ASSLEGLAADTQY
TRBJ1-1,10,TRBV11-3,ASSYGATEAF
TRBJ2-5,11,TRBV7-2,ASSRSPGETQY
TRBJ2-7,12,TRBV20-1,SAPTFVGPYEQY
TRBJ2-1,9,TRBV6-5,ASSYGNEQF
TRBJ1-4,13,TRBV6-6,ASKKRTGVDEKLF
TRBJ2-7,14,TRBV5-5,ASTREGDRYSYEQY
TRBJ2-6,15,TRBV7-8,ASRRDRAFSGANVLT
TRBJ2-3,10,TRBV11-2,ASRGVADTQY
TRBJ2-3,15,TRBV6-5,ASSYSRRGGRTDTQY
TRBJ2-5,12,TRBV7-3,ASSKGLAGETQY
TRBJ1-1,9,TRBV30,AWMRDTEAF
TRBJ2-7,13,TRBV11-2,ASSLEAGPVYEQY
TRBJ2-1,12,TRBV5-1,ASREAGDSNEQF
TRBJ1-3,13,TRBV6-1,ASLTGEPSGNTIY
TRBJ1-1,10,TRBV20-1,SAPDQDTEAF
TRBJ2-7,14,TRBV30,AWSGVSRGGYYEQY
TRBJ2-3,14,TRBV4-1,ASSSRLGIYTDTQY
TRBJ2-1,12,TRBV6-5,ASSRAGGRNEQF
TRBJ2-3,16,TRBV4-3,ASSQERPSGGITDTQY